The 28 T cell receptor beta chains reported below all come from one sample, sequenced in a study of blood T cell repertoires in COVID-19. Profiled with immunoSEQ multiplex PCR; TCRdb holds only in-frame clones, not every one. The sample consists of some 130,000 clones, about 89% of them appearing once. Sequencing was done on a sample of peripheral blood. The receptors derive from a man aged 60 to 69 with COVID-19, enrolled during active disease.

The chain recombines TRBV14 with TRBJ2-5, with 9 bases matching TRBD2. The J segment lost 1 base and the V segment lost 1 base, leaving 4 bases of the junction unmatched. Germline V CDR1 and CDR2: SGHDN, FVKESK. CDR3 size: 16 residues. CDR3 bases: TGTGCCAGCAGCCAAGTTCTAGCGGGGCCCCAAGAGACCCAGTACTTC. Its protein is CASSQVLAGPQETQYF.

This clone was observed a handful of times. This chain connects TRBV5-1 to TRBJ1-6; TRBD1 aligns across 8 bases. With V trimmed by 0 bases and J by 10 bases, 6 bases remained unmatched. Germline V CDR1 and CDR2: SGHRS, YFSETQ. This CDR3 has 15 residues. The CDR3 nucleotides are TGCGCCAGCAGCTTGGCCGGACAGGGAAGATCACCCCTCCACTTT. Residues: CASSLAGQGRSPLHF.

V gene TRBV5-4 combines with J gene TRBJ1-2, with D possibly TRBD1 on 6 matching bases. The CDR3 is 13 amino acids. Deletions cut 4 bases from V and 8 bases from J, with 15 bases between. Germline V gene lookup returns CDR1 SGHNT and CDR2 YYREEE (reference sequence). The DNA of the CDR3 is TGTGCCAGCAGCCCTAGAGGGGGTCTGGGCTACACCTTC. Translating gives CASSPRGGLGYTF.

The rearrangement uses TRBV19 and TRBJ1-1; 9 bases are shared with TRBD1. The CDR3 consists of 16 residues. The V gene's germline CDR1 is LNHDA and CDR2 SQIVND (reference sequence). V was pared by 5 bases and J by 5 bases, with 12 bases of the junction left unmatched. CDR3 DNA sequence: TGTGCCAGTAGTGCGCGACAGGGGGTTACTGGAACTGAAGCTTTCTTT. This translates into CASSARQGVTGTEAFF. Full variable domain (outside the CDR3, taken from reference TRBV19 and TRBJ1-1): DGGITQSPKYLFRKEGQNVTLSCEQNLNHDAMYWYRQDPGQGLRLIYYSQIVNDFQKGDIAEGYSVSREKKESFPLTVTSAQKNPTAFYLCASSARQGVTGTEAFFGQGTRLTVV.

The J gene is TRBJ1-2, the V gene TRBV19; 8 bases align to TRBD1. The J segment lost 10 bases and the V segment lost 8 bases, leaving 6 bases of the junction unmatched. Per the germline V gene, CDR1 is LNHDA and CDR2 is SQIVND (reference sequence). The CDR3 has 11 residues. Written as DNA, the CDR3 is TGTGCCAGTTCCCGGGACAGGCTCTACACCTTC. Translation gives CASSRDRLYTF.

The rearrangement joins TRBV6-1 to TRBJ1-3; D remains ambiguous. Germline V gene lookup returns CDR1 MNHNS and CDR2 SASEGT. The CDR3 runs 15 residues. Trimming left V 4 bases short and J 7 bases short, with 17 bases between. The CDR3 is CASSGADGRRNTIYF. CDR3 bases: TGTGCCAGCAGTGGAGCCGATGGCAGGAGGAACACCATATATTTT.

The rearrangement joins TRBV18 to TRBJ2-7, with 10 bases matching TRBD2. The germline gives CDR1 KGHSH, CDR2 LQKENI. The length of the CDR3 is 14 residues. J was trimmed by 3 bases and V by 8 bases; bases with no gene match: 7. CDR3 DNA sequence: TGTGCCAGCCGAGGACTAGCGGCGAGCTACGAGCAGTACTTC. Encoded protein: CASRGLAASYEQYF.

The chain combines TRBV5-1 with TRBJ1-2; no clear D. This CDR3 comprises 12 residues. Trimming pared 0 bases from V and 6 bases from J, leaving 6 bases between. Per germline, CDR1 SGHRS and CDR2 YFSETQ. CDR3 coding DNA: TGCGCCAGCAGCTTGGGGGGAGATGGCTACACCTTC. This encodes CASSLGGDGYTF.

This chain connects TRBV7-9 to TRBJ1-1, with a possible D match to TRBD1 (5 bases). Trimming took 4 bases from V and 3 from J, leaving 18 bases between them. The germline gives CDR1 SEHNR, CDR2 FQNEAQ (reference sequence). CDR3 size: 16 residues. As DNA, the CDR3 is TGTGCCAGCAGCTACCCTCCTTCAGGGATGGACACTGAAGCTTTCTTT. Translated: CASSYPPSGMDTEAFF.

The chain employs TRBV5-5 and TRBJ2-4; tentatively, D is TRBD1 (6 bases). Between the trimmed V and J ends, which lost 6 bases and 7 bases, there was a span of 17 bases. Germline assignment: CDR1 SGHKS and CDR2 YYEKEE (reference sequence). CDR3 length: 14 amino acids. The CDR3 DNA reads as TGTGCCAGCACCTCGGGGACAAGTGGGAACATTCAGTACTTC. The encoded protein is CASTSGTSGNIQYF. Looking up the rest from reference TRBV5-5 and TRBJ2-4 gives the full variable domain: DAGVTQSPTHLIKTRGQQVTLRCSPISGHKSVSWYQQVLGQGPQFIFQYYEKEERGRGNFPDRFSARQFPNYSSELNVNALLLGDSALYLCASTSGTSGNIQYFGAGTRLSVL.

This chain links TRBV5-1 with TRBJ1-4; 8 bases map to TRBD1. Looked up from germline, CDR1 is SGHRS and CDR2 is YFSETQ. V was pared by 4 bases and J by 7 bases, with 12 bases of the junction left unmatched. This CDR3 is 16 amino acids long. The CDR3 DNA follows: TGCGCCAGCAGCCCAGGGGGGACAGGACCAGGTGAAAAACTGTTTTTT. The encoded protein is CASSPGGTGPGEKLFF.

The chain recombines TRBV15 with TRBJ1-1; TRBD1 agrees at 8 bases. The CDR3 is 21 residues long. In germline, CDR1 is LNHNV, CDR2 YYDKDF (reference sequence). The trim removed 6 bases at V and 3 bases at J, leaving 27 bases unmatched. The CDR3 nucleotides read TGTGCCACCAGTAAAAGGGTTCTGTCGGGACAGGCGATTTTTGGAGACACTGAAGCTTTCTTT. Translating it yields CATSKRVLSGQAIFGDTEAFF.

The chain employs TRBV19 and TRBJ1-5, with D perhaps matching TRBD1 (5 bases). This CDR3 comprises 16 residues. Per germline, CDR1 LNHDA and CDR2 SQIVND (reference sequence). Deletions cut 7 bases from V and 3 bases from J, with 19 bases between. The CDR3 reads CASNRKTDIVNQPQHF. CDR3 sequence (DNA): TGTGCCAGTAATAGGAAGACGGACATCGTCAATCAGCCCCAGCATTTT.

The genes are TRBV3-1 (or the pseudogene TRBV3-2) and TRBJ2-6, with TRBD1 identical over 12 bases. This CDR3 comprises 16 residues. V was clipped by 9 bases and J by 2 bases; unmatched bases: 5. CDR1 LGHDT and CDR2 YNNKEL come from the germline V gene (reference sequence). CDR3 sequence (DNA): TGTGCCAGTCGGGACAGGGGGCGCCCTGGGGCCAACGTCCTGACTTTC. Its translation is CASRDRGRPGANVLTF.

This chain uses TRBV5-6 with TRBJ2-5; D is uncertain. Germline assignment: CDR1 SGHDT and CDR2 YYEEEE. This CDR3 is built from 11 residues. Trimming took off 2 bases at V and 4 bases at J, with 3 bases between the two ends. The CDR3 region is CASSFRETQYF. The DNA of the CDR3 is TGTGCCAGCAGCTTCAGAGAGACCCAGTACTTC.

CDR3 in DNA: TGTGCCAGTCATCCGGAGGACGGGTCGAATCAGCCCCAGCATTTT. It translates to CASHPEDGSNQPQHF. The chain uses TRBV19 and TRBJ1-5; D not certain. V shed 8 bases and J shed 4 bases, with 18 bases lying between them. CDR1 LNHDA and CDR2 SQIVND come from the germline V gene (reference sequence). The CDR3 length is 15 residues. Using reference TRBV19 and TRBJ1-5 for the parts outside the CDR3, the full variable domain is DGGITQSPKYLFRKEGQNVTLSCEQNLNHDAMYWYRQDPGQGLRLIYYSQIVNDFQKGDIAEGYSVSREKKESFPLTVTSAQKNPTAFYLCASHPEDGSNQPQHFGDGTRLSIL.

The V and J genes are TRBV28 and TRBJ1-1; D uncertain. This CDR3 has 13 amino acids. Trimming pared 8 bases from V and 4 bases from J, leaving 14 bases between. Germline CDR1 and CDR2: MDHEN and SYDVKM. CDR3 DNA: TGTGCCAGCGCAGTAGTGGGCTTCACTGAAGCTTTCTTT. Its protein product is CASAVVGFTEAFF.

The chain's CDR3 is CASSETVQRTDTQYF. The CDR3 nucleotides read TGCGCCAGCAGTGAGACCGTGCAGAGGACAGATACGCAGTATTTT. V and J are TRBV10-1 and TRBJ2-3, with D unclear. Trimming shortened V by 2 bases and J by 3 bases, and 12 bases separated the two germline ends. This CDR3 is 15 amino acids long. CDR1 and CDR2 from the germline V gene are WNHNN and SYGVQD (reference sequence).

The chain has TRBV7-2 and TRBJ2-1; TRBD2 aligns across 9 bases. This CDR3 comprises 15 residues. Unmatched junction bases numbered 3, after V lost 4 bases and J lost 2 bases. Germline V lookup: CDR1 SGHTA, CDR2 FQGNSA. The CDR3: CASSYLAGAYNEQFF. As DNA, the CDR3 is TGTGCCAGCAGCTACTTAGCGGGGGCCTACAATGAGCAGTTCTTC.

V and J are TRBV7-9 and TRBJ1-1; possibly TRBD1 for D (6 bases). The ends were cut back, 5 bases at V and 8 bases at J, with 12 bases in the middle. There are 12 residues in the CDR3. CDR1 SEHNR and CDR2 FQNEAQ come from the germline V gene (reference sequence). For the CDR3, the DNA is TGTGCCAGCAGCAGACAGGTTAAAGAAGCTTTCTTT. Translating it yields CASSRQVKEAFF.

V gene TRBV30 combines with J gene TRBJ1-5, with D possibly being TRBD1 (5 bases). V was clipped by 0 bases and J by 4 bases, with 10 bases between them. Germline CDR1 GTSNPN, CDR2 SVGIG (reference sequence). The CDR3 has 14 residues. CDR3 DNA: TGTGCCTGGAGTGTACCAGGGCCGAATCAGCCCCAGCATTTT. Residues: CAWSVPGPNQPQHF.

This chain connects TRBV6-5 to TRBJ2-3; maybe TRBD1 (5 bases). The V gene lost 5 bases and the J gene lost 1 base, with 7 bases spanning the gap. Germline V gene sequence: CDR1 MNHEY, CDR2 SVGAGI. This CDR3 is built from 13 residues. The CDR3 region is CASSPQGTDTQYF. The CDR3 DNA reads as TGTGCCAGCAGTCCACAGGGCACAGATACGCAGTATTTT.

V is TRBV19 and J is TRBJ1-5; D is perhaps TRBD1 (6 bases). CDR3 size: 14 residues. The germline gives CDR1 LNHDA, CDR2 SQIVND (reference sequence). Trimming shortened V by 6 bases and J by 2 bases, and 11 bases separated the two germline ends. The CDR3 nucleotides read TGTGCCAGTAGAACAGGGCCGGGCAATCAGCCCCAGCATTTT. Translating gives CASRTGPGNQPQHF.

V is TRBV7-9 and J is TRBJ1-1; D remains unclear. Germline assignment: CDR1 SEHNR and CDR2 FQNEAQ (reference sequence). CDR3 length equals 14 residues. Trimming cost V 3 bases and J 1 base, with 9 bases left between them. The CDR3 nucleotides are TGTGCCAGCAGCTTCGGACTGGCGAACACTGAAGCTTTCTTT. Translated, it gives CASSFGLANTEAFF.

V and J are TRBV12-3 or TRBV12-4 and TRBJ1-1; 10 bases map to TRBD1. V lost 5 bases to trimming and J lost 10 bases; unmatched junction nucleotides: 4. The CDR3 is 12 amino acids. CDR3 DNA: TGTGCCAGCAGTACCCGGACAGGGGGAGCTTTCTTT. Translated: CASSTRTGGAFF.

The V gene is TRBV19, the J gene TRBJ2-6; D gene unclear. The CDR3 totals 19 residues. Germline V gene lookup returns CDR1 LNHDA and CDR2 SQIVND (reference sequence). Trimming took 7 bases from V and 0 from J, leaving 22 bases between them. The CDR3 spells CASTPGKAKYGSGANVLTF. CDR3 in DNA: TGTGCCAGTACCCCAGGCAAGGCTAAGTATGGCTCTGGGGCCAACGTCCTGACTTTC.

This chain joins TRBV9 and TRBJ1-1, with a weak D call TRBD1 (6 bases). CDR3 length: 16 residues. The germline CDR1 and CDR2 sequences are SGDLS and YYNGEE. With 3 bases removed from V and 2 bases from J, the gap between germline ends came to 17 bases. The CDR3 reads CASSAQGGERNTEAFF. The CDR3 DNA sequence: TGTGCCAGCAGCGCCCAAGGGGGGGAGCGTAACACTGAAGCTTTCTTT.

This clone occurred a few times. CDR3 DNA sequence: TGTGCCAGCATGGTATCAGGGGACACTGAAGCTTTCTTT. It encodes CASMVSGDTEAFF. This chain joins TRBV12-3 or TRBV12-4 and TRBJ1-1; D possibly corresponds to TRBD1 (6 bases). The CDR3 is made up of 13 amino acids. V was cut by 7 bases and J by 3 bases, with 12 bases left in between.